The sequence of this T cell receptor (beta chain) was determined in a study of PD-1 blockade in mismatch repair-deficient tumors. Turning to the study itself: All were previously treated, progressing patients with about a dozen mismatch repair-deficient cancer types. Points from the study as a whole: Tumor-resident clones, often undetectable pretreatment in blood, expanded then contracted after pembrolizumab.

Assay used: immunoSEQ multiplex PCR; TCRdb lists only in-frame clones, some missing. The data hold 75,000 to 80,000 clones, with 70% to 90% observed a single time. Germline loops: CDR1 MRHNA, CDR2 SNTAGT. The V and J ends lost 6 bases and 5 bases respectively, with 13 bases between them. CDR3 length: 13 amino acids. All patients were mismatch repair deficient, assessed by either PCR or immunohistochemistry. Three pembrolizumab responders had their TCRs sequenced. Comments on this clone: What it binds is unknown.

The sequence came from an adult with mismatch repair-deficient cancer. The sample was peripheral blood, taken 44 weeks after starting pembrolizumab. J is TRBJ2-5 and V is TRBV6-4; no definite D call. The CDR3, as DNA: TGTGCCAGCAGCGACATCAGCACGGAGACCCAGTACTTC. This encodes CASSDISTETQYF.